This T cell receptor (beta chain) was documented in a study of human T cells and chemical hapten exposure. Study details: Women made up most patients, who had alopecia areata, totalis or universalis.

Time point: pre-sensitization, week 0. Described treatment: therapeutic diphenylcyclopropenone sensitization with weekly scalp DPC. Each donor was an alopecia patient between 18 and 70 years of age who qualified for DPC. Unique molecular identifiers were attached to individual cDNA molecules within the library. TCRdb independently ran MiXCR on the RACE reads; one entry per CDR3 protein. The sample gives about 380,000 distinct CDR3 sequences, roughly 4.6% of which show up once; just over 2.5% is in the top ten. This CDR3 comprises 11 residues. The germline gives CDR1 MNHEY, CDR2 SVGEGT. Regarding the study as a whole: Expanded TCRs created a significantly greater count of big CDR3 similarity clusters than controls did.

Many counts were recorded for this clonotype. Its matching antigen is unknown. One end of the junction does not line up with germline, which may come from a read error. Sequences were derived from whole blood, sampled in connection with sensitization to the hapten diphenylcyclopropenone (DPC). This receptor was obtained from a woman aged 50 to 65 with alopecia areata. Some clones in this sample may be carry-over from other donors' samples. The chain links TRBV6-2 or TRBV6-3 to TRBJ2-7; D unclear. In DNA form, the CDR3 reads TGTGCCAGCAGTTACAATGATCGGGCTGTCTTC. Translation gives CASSYNDRAVF.